This is a list of T cell receptor beta chains from one sample in a study of control samples from healthy donors and cancer patients. The assay was immunoSEQ multiplex PCR, and TCRdb's table has in-frame clones only and misses some. The sample has fewer than 200,000 clones, around 90% seen once. Sequenced material: blood. These receptors all stem from a young man in good health. Both conserved end residues are part of each CDR3. A D gene is named only where the DNA matches it firmly. Rows may omit the clone size; those that give it use once, few, many or a size class.

V	size	J	D	length	DNA	CDR3
TRBV19	.	TRBJ1-4	.	14	TGTGCCAGTAGCGACAGTCAGTTCGGCGAAAAACTGTTTTTT	CASSDSQFGEKLFF
TRBV4-3	.	TRBJ2-3	.	16	TGCGCCAGCAGCCAAGCGCTAGGTCAGTGGACAGATACGCAGTATTTT	CASSQALGQWTDTQYF
TRBV5-1	once	TRBJ1-2	TRBD1	16	TGCGCCAGCAGCTTGAATCCGGGACAGGCTAACTATGGCTACACCTTC	CASSLNPGQANYGYTF
TRBV5-1	.	TRBJ2-4	.	16	TGCGCCAGCAGCTTGGTCACAGGGAATCCCAAAAACATTCAGTACTTC	CASSLVTGNPKNIQYF
TRBV7-2	.	TRBJ1-2	.	12	TGTGCCAGCAGCTTAGTCAGCAGGGAGGAGACCTTC	CASSLVSREETF
TRBV19	.	TRBJ1-4	.	15	TGTGCCAGTAGTATAGCCTCAAGGGCAAATGAAAAACTGTTTTTT	CASSIASRANEKLFF
TRBV19	.	TRBJ1-6	.	16	TGTGCCAGTAATCACCTGCGACAGCCGGGAGGCTCACCCCTCCACTTT	CASNHLRQPGGSPLHF
TRBV27	.	TRBJ2-2	.	13	TGTGCCAGCAGTCCCAGTTTTCCCGGGGAGCTGTTTTTT	CASSPSFPGELFF
TRBV24-1	.	TRBJ2-5	.	15	TGTGCCACCAGTGATTTTAGGGGAGGGGGAGAGACCCAGTACTTC	CATSDFRGGGETQYF
TRBV4-1	.	TRBJ2-1	.	16	TGCGCCAGCAGCCAAGAAGGCGGGATCTCCTACAATGAGCAGTTCTTC	CASSQEGGISYNEQFF
TRBV2	.	TRBJ2-7	.	8	TGTGCCAGCCGCGAGCAGTACTTC	CASREQYF
TRBV6-2/TRBV6-3	once	TRBJ2-5	.	14	TGTGCCAGCAGTTACCTGGGGCAGTCGGAGACCCAGTACTTC	CASSYLGQSETQYF
TRBV27	.	TRBJ2-6	.	14	TGTGCCAGCAGTCGAACACCCGGGGCCAACGTCCTGACTTTC	CASSRTPGANVLTF
TRBV27	once	TRBJ1-1	.	15	TGTGCCAGCAGTTCGGGAGGGGGGGTGAACACTGAAGCTTTCTTT	CASSSGGGVNTEAFF
TRBV5-5	.	TRBJ2-3	TRBD2	18	TGTGCCAGCAGCTTGTCCTCCCGGGCTAGCGGGGGGACAGATACGCAGTATTTT	CASSLSSRASGGTDTQYF
TRBV6-5	once	TRBJ2-7	.	14	TGTGCCAGCAGCCAGGGAGACGGTTTTTACGAGCAGTACTTC	CASSQGDGFYEQYF
TRBV9	.	TRBJ1-5	.	13	TGTGCCAGCAGCGTAGATATCGGTCAGCCCCAGCATTTT	CASSVDIGQPQHF
TRBV27	.	TRBJ2-7	TRBD2	14	TGTGCCAGCAGTCTAGCGGGAGCGTTCTACGAGCAGTACTTC	CASSLAGAFYEQYF
TRBV11-2	once	TRBJ1-1	.	13	TGTGCCAGCAGCTTAGTGGGGGGCACTGAAGCTTTCTTT	CASSLVGGTEAFF
TRBV24-1	.	TRBJ2-5	.	12	TGTGCCACCAGTGACACTAGGGAGACCCAGTACTTC	CATSDTRETQYF
TRBV7-2	.	TRBJ1-1	TRBD1	13	TGTGCCAGCAGCTTATACAGGGGTTCTGAAGCTTTCTTT	CASSLYRGSEAFF
TRBV9	.	TRBJ2-3	.	17	TGTGCCAGCAGCTCCAGAGACGGGGGGCAGGGGGGAGATACGCAGTATTTT	CASSSRDGGQGGDTQYF
TRBV18	.	TRBJ2-5	.	15	TGTGCCAGCTCACCACGGTCAGGGTTTCAAGAGACCCAGTACTTC	CASSPRSGFQETQYF
TRBV6-2/TRBV6-3	once	TRBJ2-1	.	14	TGTGCCAGCAGTTACTCTATCCGGGACAATGAGCAGTTCTTC	CASSYSIRDNEQFF
TRBV28	.	TRBJ2-2	TRBD2	19	TGTGCCAGCAGCTTGCTGGGGACTAGCGGGGGCGGGGGCACCGGGGAGCTGTTTTTT	CASSLLGTSGGGGTGELFF
TRBV27	once	TRBJ2-1	TRBD2	15	TGTGCCAGCAGTTTATACCTAGCGGTATACAATGAGCAGTTCTTC	CASSLYLAVYNEQFF
TRBV5-5	.	TRBJ1-2	.	13	TGTGCCAGCAGCCTGAGAGGGGACTATGGCTACACCTTC	CASSLRGDYGYTF
TRBV27	.	TRBJ1-4	.	16	TGTGCCAGCAACCTAAGTGGGGTAAGGACTAATGAAAAACTGTTTTTT	CASNLSGVRTNEKLFF